These 2 T cell receptor beta chains were all obtained from the same sample, sequenced in a study of cytomegalovirus exposure and HLA in healthy donors. PCR primers comprised 60 Vbeta and 13 Jbeta primers. TCRdb's copy holds only in-frame clones and misses some; the assay was immunoSEQ multiplex PCR. The sample yields about 210,000 clones, around 80% seen once. Material: PBMCs. The receptors here all came from a man in his forties in good health and CMV-seropositive.

This chain joins TRBV5-4 and TRBJ2-7, with 8 bases that match TRBD1. The length of the CDR3 is 13 residues. Trimming cost V 2 bases and J 6 bases; bases outside gene matches: 4. In germline, CDR1 is SGHNT, CDR2 YYREEE (reference sequence). DNA for the CDR3: TGTGCCAGCAGCTTCGACAGGGGAGTCGAGCAGTACTTC. Translated: CASSFDRGVEQYF.

The chain links TRBV4-1 to TRBJ1-1; tentatively, D is TRBD1 (5 bases). V was trimmed by 0 bases and J by 4 bases, leaving 6 bases between them. Germline values: CDR1 MGHRA, CDR2 YSYEKL. This CDR3 has 13 amino acids. DNA for the CDR3: TGCGCCAGCAGCCAAGAAAGGGGCACTGAAGCTTTCTTT. This encodes CASSQERGTEAFF.